Listed below are T cell receptor beta chains from one sample, sequenced in a study of T cell repertoires in cytomegalovirus infection. TCRdb processed the reads anew with MiXCR; each CDR3 protein has one entry. The sample lists more than 350,000 distinct CDR3 sequences, 30% to 40% occurring once. Sequencing input: PBMCs. All receptors come from a human donor in good health (CMV status not recorded). Some clones in this sample may be carry-over from other donors' samples. Each CDR3 is given with its conserved first and last residue. A D gene is named only where the DNA matches it firmly. The size entry is marked missing in some rows and otherwise reads once, few, many or a size class.

J gene: TRBJ1-4
V gene: TRBV11-2
D gene: TRBD1
clone size: .
CDR3 protein: CASSFPKTPGQGATNEKLFF
CDR3 DNA: TGTGCCAGCAGCTTTCCAAAAACGCCGGGACAGGGGGCGACTAATGAAAAACTGTTTTTT

J gene: TRBJ1-1
V gene: TRBV27
D gene: .
clone size: .
CDR3 protein: CASSLSVRREAFF
CDR3 DNA: TGTGCCAGCAGTTTATCGGTTCGGCGAGAAGCTTTCTTT

J gene: TRBJ2-1
V gene: TRBV29-1
D gene: .
clone size: few
CDR3 protein: CSVEEWSYNEQFF
CDR3 DNA: TGCAGCGTGGAGGAGTGGTCCTACAATGAGCAGTTCTTC

J gene: TRBJ2-7
V gene: TRBV11-2
D gene: .
clone size: .
CDR3 protein: CASSFLGQPYEQYF
CDR3 DNA: TGTGCCAGCAGCTTTCTTGGACAGCCCTACGAGCAGTACTTC

J gene: TRBJ2-7
V gene: TRBV27
D gene: .
clone size: .
CDR3 protein: CASSTRDTAYEQYF
CDR3 DNA: TGTGCCAGCAGTACGCGGGACACAGCCTACGAGCAGTACTTC

J gene: TRBJ2-5
V gene: TRBV27
D gene: .
clone size: .
CDR3 protein: CASSAGQTYQETQYF
CDR3 DNA: TGTGCCAGCAGTGCGGGACAGACTTACCAAGAGACCCAGTACTTC

J gene: TRBJ2-5
V gene: TRBV12-3/TRBV12-4
D gene: .
clone size: .
CDR3 protein: CASSTSLETQYF
CDR3 DNA: TGTGCCAGCAGTACTAGTTTGGAGACCCAGTACTTC

J gene: TRBJ2-3
V gene: TRBV10-2
D gene: .
clone size: many
CDR3 protein: CASSGLDTQYF
CDR3 DNA: TGCGCCAGCAGTGGTCTCGATACGCAGTATTTT

J gene: TRBJ2-3
V gene: TRBV20-1
D gene: TRBD2
clone size: .
CDR3 protein: CSASASGGIDTQYF
CDR3 DNA: TGCAGTGCTAGTGCGAGCGGGGGGATAGATACGCAGTATTTT

J gene: TRBJ2-7
V gene: TRBV4-1
D gene: .
clone size: .
CDR3 protein: CASSQLRTILTYEQYF
CDR3 DNA: TGCGCCAGCAGCCAATTGAGGACGATCTTAACCTACGAGCAGTACTTC

J gene: TRBJ2-3
V gene: TRBV12-3/TRBV12-4
D gene: .
clone size: .
CDR3 protein: CASSDGGGTQYF
CDR3 DNA: TGTGCCAGCTCCGATGGGGGTGGTACGCAGTATTTT

J gene: TRBJ1-6
V gene: TRBV6-7
D gene: .
clone size: .
CDR3 protein: CASSYLRVPYNSPLHF
CDR3 DNA: TGTGCCAGCAGTTACCTCCGGGTCCCGTATAATTCACCCCTCCACTTT

J gene: TRBJ1-2
V gene: TRBV27
D gene: .
clone size: few
CDR3 protein: CASSKTGQLDGYTF
CDR3 DNA: TGTGCCAGCAGTAAAACCGGACAGCTCGATGGCTACACCTTC

J gene: TRBJ2-2
V gene: TRBV15
D gene: .
clone size: .
CDR3 protein: CATSRPVRGPTGELFF
CDR3 DNA: TGTGCCACCAGCAGACCCGTTCGTGGGCCCACCGGGGAGCTGTTTTTT

J gene: TRBJ2-5
V gene: TRBV6-1
D gene: .
clone size: .
CDR3 protein: CASSALWGGDQETQYF
CDR3 DNA: TGTGCCAGCAGTGCTCTCTGGGGGGGCGATCAAGAGACCCAGTACTTC

J gene: TRBJ2-1
V gene: TRBV11-1
D gene: TRBD2
clone size: .
CDR3 protein: CASSLVGVAGGTYNEQFF
CDR3 DNA: TGTGCCAGCAGCTTAGTGGGAGTAGCGGGGGGAACCTACAATGAGCAGTTCTTC

J gene: TRBJ1-1
V gene: TRBV7-7
D gene: TRBD1
clone size: .
CDR3 protein: CASSLEGQVVRDEAFF
CDR3 DNA: TGTGCTAGCAGCTTAGAAGGACAGGTCGTGAGGGATGAAGCTTTCTTT

J gene: TRBJ1-2
V gene: TRBV30
D gene: .
clone size: .
CDR3 protein: CAWTEGYGYTF
CDR3 DNA: TGTGCCTGGACCGAGGGCTATGGCTACACCTTC

J gene: TRBJ2-1
V gene: TRBV7-2
D gene: .
clone size: few
CDR3 protein: CASSQIPNEQFF
CDR3 DNA: TGTGCCAGCAGCCAGATCCCCAATGAGCAGTTCTTC

J gene: TRBJ1-1
V gene: TRBV7-9
D gene: .
clone size: .
CDR3 protein: CASSLVASNTEAFF
CDR3 DNA: TGTGCCAGCAGCTTAGTAGCATCGAACACTGAAGCTTTCTTT

J gene: TRBJ2-5
V gene: TRBV19
D gene: TRBD2
clone size: few
CDR3 protein: CASNTGGSQETQYF
CDR3 DNA: TGTGCCAGTAACACGGGGGGGTCACAAGAGACCCAGTACTTC

J gene: TRBJ1-1
V gene: TRBV7-2
D gene: .
clone size: many
CDR3 protein: CASSLATEAFF
CDR3 DNA: TGTGCCAGCAGCTTAGCCACTGAAGCTTTCTTT

J gene: TRBJ1-1
V gene: TRBV13
D gene: .
clone size: .
CDR3 protein: CASSLGGRVNTEAFF
CDR3 DNA: TGTGCCAGCAGCTTAGGCGGCCGGGTGAACACTGAAGCTTTCTTT

J gene: TRBJ1-1
V gene: TRBV30
D gene: .
clone size: few
CDR3 protein: CAWMRVLNTEAFF
CDR3 DNA: TGTGCCTGGATGAGGGTTTTGAACACTGAAGCTTTCTTT

J gene: TRBJ2-7
V gene: TRBV7-8
D gene: .
clone size: few
CDR3 protein: CASSAGRDEQYF
CDR3 DNA: TGTGCCAGCAGCGCCGGACGGGACGAGCAGTACTTC

J gene: TRBJ2-5
V gene: TRBV7-6
D gene: TRBD1
clone size: .
CDR3 protein: CASSLETGAQETQYF
CDR3 DNA: TGTGCCAGCAGCTTGGAAACAGGGGCCCAAGAGACCCAGTACTTC

J gene: TRBJ2-2
V gene: TRBV19
D gene: TRBD2
clone size: few
CDR3 protein: CASSLTLGLAGTDTGELFF
CDR3 DNA: TGTGCCAGTAGTTTAACCCTGGGACTAGCGGGGACCGACACCGGGGAGCTGTTTTTT

J gene: TRBJ2-1
V gene: TRBV7-9
D gene: TRBD2
clone size: .
CDR3 protein: CASSARLAGNEQFF
CDR3 DNA: TGTGCCAGCAGCGCCCGACTAGCCGGGAATGAGCAGTTCTTC

J gene: TRBJ2-1
V gene: TRBV10-3
D gene: TRBD2
clone size: few
CDR3 protein: CATSALSGGSYNEQFF
CDR3 DNA: TGTGCCACCTCTGCCCTTAGCGGGGGGTCCTACAATGAGCAGTTCTTC

J gene: TRBJ1-2
V gene: TRBV12-3/TRBV12-4
D gene: TRBD1
clone size: .
CDR3 protein: CASSFYYRGNDGYTF
CDR3 DNA: TGTGCCAGCAGTTTCTATTACAGGGGCAACGATGGCTACACCTTC

J gene: TRBJ1-5
V gene: TRBV6-6
D gene: .
clone size: .
CDR3 protein: CASTVRFNQPQHF
CDR3 DNA: TGTGCCAGCACTGTAAGATTCAATCAGCCCCAGCATTTT

J gene: TRBJ2-2
V gene: TRBV20-1
D gene: TRBD1
clone size: .
CDR3 protein: CSASNRDSLNTGELFF
CDR3 DNA: TGCAGTGCTAGTAATAGGGACAGCCTAAACACCGGGGAGCTGTTTTTT

J gene: TRBJ2-5
V gene: TRBV12-3/TRBV12-4
D gene: .
clone size: many
CDR3 protein: CASSFGGEETQYF
CDR3 DNA: TGTGCCAGCAGTTTTGGAGGGGAAGAGACCCAGTACTTC

J gene: TRBJ2-3
V gene: TRBV12-3/TRBV12-4
D gene: TRBD2
clone size: .
CDR3 protein: CASSLHAGGTDTQYF
CDR3 DNA: TGTGCCAGCAGTTTACACGCGGGGGGCACAGATACGCAGTATTTT

J gene: TRBJ2-5
V gene: TRBV27
D gene: TRBD2
clone size: .
CDR3 protein: CASSSQGLAVKETQYF
CDR3 DNA: TGTGCAAGCAGTTCACAGGGACTAGCGGTGAAAGAGACCCAGTACTTC

J gene: TRBJ2-1
V gene: TRBV12-3/TRBV12-4
D gene: TRBD2
clone size: few
CDR3 protein: CASSKLAGGPNEQFF
CDR3 DNA: TGTGCCAGCAGTAAACTAGCGGGGGGGCCCAATGAGCAGTTCTTC

J gene: TRBJ1-5
V gene: TRBV20-1
D gene: .
clone size: few
CDR3 protein: CSATGQDNQPQHF
CDR3 DNA: TGCAGTGCAACGGGACAAGATAATCAGCCCCAGCATTTT

J gene: TRBJ1-2
V gene: TRBV6-1
D gene: TRBD1
clone size: .
CDR3 protein: CASSRDRGVTDGYTF
CDR3 DNA: TGTGCCAGCAGCCGGGACAGGGGCGTAACAGATGGCTACACCTTC

J gene: TRBJ2-7
V gene: TRBV7-3
D gene: .
clone size: many
CDR3 protein: CASSRGFAYEQYF
CDR3 DNA: TGTGCCAGCAGCCGGGGGTTTGCCTACGAGCAGTACTTC

J gene: TRBJ2-5
V gene: TRBV10-3
D gene: .
clone size: .
CDR3 protein: CAIRQFPQETQYF
CDR3 DNA: TGTGCCATCAGACAGTTTCCCCAAGAGACCCAGTACTTC

J gene: TRBJ1-5
V gene: TRBV6-1
D gene: .
clone size: many
CDR3 protein: CASSALGEPDQPQHF
CDR3 DNA: TGTGCCAGCAGCGCATTAGGGGAGCCCGATCAGCCCCAGCATTTT

J gene: TRBJ1-1
V gene: TRBV7-3
D gene: .
clone size: .
CDR3 protein: CASSLSQGGMNTEAFF
CDR3 DNA: TGTGCCAGCAGCTTATCTCAAGGGGGGATGAACACTGAAGCTTTCTTT

J gene: TRBJ1-5
V gene: TRBV19
D gene: TRBD1
clone size: few
CDR3 protein: CASREDRRENQPQHF
CDR3 DNA: TGTGCCAGTAGGGAGGACAGGAGGGAGAATCAGCCCCAGCATTTT

J gene: TRBJ2-5
V gene: TRBV6-5
D gene: TRBD1
clone size: .
CDR3 protein: CSSRRQGSETQYF
CDR3 DNA: TGTTCCAGCAGACGACAGGGGTCGGAGACCCAGTACTTC

J gene: TRBJ2-7
V gene: TRBV7-9
D gene: TRBD1
clone size: .
CDR3 protein: CASSLTGQVSSYEQYF
CDR3 DNA: TGTGCCAGCAGCTTGACGGGACAGGTGAGCTCCTACGAGCAGTACTTC